The 13 T cell receptor beta chains presented below share a single source sample, sequenced in a study of blood T cell repertoires in COVID-19. The method was immunoSEQ multiplex PCR; TCRdb's version includes in-frame clones alone and lacks a portion of them. The sample includes approximately 230,000 clones, 70% to 90% of them seen just once. Sequencing was carried out using peripheral blood. All receptors derive from a man between 18 and 35 years old with active or convalescent COVID-19.

J is TRBJ2-5 and V is TRBV12-3 or TRBV12-4; 8 nucleotides match TRBD1. The length of the CDR3 is 13 residues. J lost 5 bases, V lost 5 bases, and 4 bases had no gene match. CDR3 residues: CASSRTGLETQYF. In DNA, the CDR3 is TGTGCCAGCAGTCGGACAGGGCTTGAGACCCAGTACTTC.

The chain uses TRBV18 and TRBJ2-1, with TRBD2 matching over 12 bases. The CDR3 sequence is 16 residues long. Per germline, CDR1 KGHSH and CDR2 LQKENI. The ends lost 5 bases at V and 5 bases at J; junction bases unmatched: 7. The CDR3, as DNA: TGTGCCAGCTCAGCCAGACTAGCGGGAGCGGACAATGAGCAGTTCTTC. Its protein product is CASSARLAGADNEQFF.

This clone showed up just a few times. The chain combines TRBV7-9 with TRBJ1-1, with 7 bases fitting TRBD1. The germline gives CDR1 SEHNR, CDR2 FQNEAQ (reference sequence). The ends lost 4 bases at V and 0 bases at J; junction bases unmatched: 11. CDR3 length: 17 residues. In DNA form, the CDR3 reads TGTGCCAGCAGCTCTAGGGGGGACAGCCCCATGAACACTGAAGCTTTCTTT. Amino acid sequence: CASSSRGDSPMNTEAFF.

This sequence joins TRBV9 and TRBJ2-3; D unclear. V gave up 0 bases and J gave up 4 bases, with 6 bases separating them. CDR1 is SGDLS, CDR2 YYNGEE, per germline. CDR3 size: 13 residues. The CDR3 is CASSVGGADTQYF. The CDR3 nucleotides read TGTGCCAGCAGCGTAGGAGGCGCAGATACGCAGTATTTT.

The chain joins TRBV19 to TRBJ1-5; 7 bases fit TRBD1. CDR3 length: 15 amino acids. Germline V CDR1 and CDR2: LNHDA, SQIVND (reference sequence). J gave up 2 bases and V 4 bases, and 5 bases lay outside the gene matches. The CDR3 sequence is CASSTPGQGNQPQHF. In nucleotides, the CDR3 is TGTGCCAGTAGTACTCCTGGACAGGGCAATCAGCCCCAGCATTTT.

This sequence joins TRBV28 and TRBJ1-1; D is ambiguous. Germline V gene lookup returns CDR1 MDHEN and CDR2 SYDVKM. This CDR3 is built from 14 residues. V dropped 2 bases and J dropped 3 bases, with 10 bases sitting between them. Here the CDR3 reads CASSLLRLDTEAFF. CDR3 coding DNA: TGTGCCAGCAGTTTACTACGGCTAGACACTGAAGCTTTCTTT.

The gene calls are TRBV18 and TRBJ1-4, with 9 nucleotides matching TRBD1. The ends lost 4 bases at V and 0 bases at J; junction bases unmatched: 12. This CDR3 is 19 amino acids long. Germline CDR1 reads KGHSH; CDR2 reads LQKENI. DNA of the CDR3: TGTGCCAGCTCACAAACACCGGGACAGGGATACACAACTAATGAAAAACTGTTTTTT. Residues: CASSQTPGQGYTTNEKLFF. The full variable domain, completed using reference TRBV18 and TRBJ1-4, is NAGVMQNPRHLVRRRGQEARLRCSPMKGHSHVYWYRQLPEEGLKFMVYLQKENIIDESGMPKERFSAEFPKEGPSILRIQQVVRGDSAAYFCASSQTPGQGYTTNEKLFFGSGTQLSVL.

The rearrangement joins TRBV15 to TRBJ2-1, with D tentatively TRBD2 (6 bases). Trimming removed 3 bases from V and 7 bases from J, with 22 bases in between. CDR3 length: 17 residues. Looked up from germline, CDR1 is LNHNV and CDR2 is YYDKDF (reference sequence). The CDR3 here is CATSSILSGGADNEQFF. The CDR3 nucleotides read TGTGCCACCAGCAGTATACTTAGCGGTGGGGCCGATAATGAGCAGTTCTTC.

The chain links TRBV10-3 to TRBJ1-6; 8 positions agree with TRBD1. The trim removed 7 bases at V and 6 bases at J, leaving 8 bases unmatched. The CDR3 consists of 15 residues. CDR1 is ENHRY, CDR2 SYGVKD, per germline. CDR3 sequence: CAIKQDRAINSPLHF. CDR3 nucleotide sequence: TGTGCCATCAAACAGGACAGGGCAATTAATTCACCCCTCCACTTT.

The chain recombines TRBV3-1 (or the pseudogene TRBV3-2) with TRBJ2-1, with 12 bases that match TRBD2. CDR3 length equals 15 residues. Germline lookup yields CDR1 LGHDT and CDR2 YNNKEL (reference sequence). The trim removed 6 bases at V and 4 bases at J, leaving 4 bases unmatched. CDR3 sequence (DNA): TGTGCCAGCAGAGCTAGCGGGAGGGTTTACAATGAGCAGTTCTTC. Residues: CASRASGRVYNEQFF.

The chain couples TRBV5-5 to TRBJ2-1; the match to TRBD1 covers 9 bases. The CDR3 covers 13 residues. J was trimmed by 7 bases and V by 5 bases; bases with no gene match: 4. Germline CDR1 is SGHKS and CDR2 is YYEKEE (reference sequence). The CDR3, as DNA: TGTGCCAGCAGAACCGGGACAGGGAATGAGCAGTTCTTC. It yields the protein CASRTGTGNEQFF.

This clone was found once. The chain recombines TRBV6-5 with TRBJ2-2, with D maybe TRBD2 (5 bases). This CDR3 has 12 residues. In germline, CDR1 is MNHEY, CDR2 SVGAGI. The V gene lost 5 bases and the J gene lost 6 bases, with 7 bases spanning the gap. The CDR3, as DNA: TGTGCCAGCAGTCTGGGAGCCGGGGAGCTGTTTTTT. Translation gives CASSLGAGELFF.

V and J are TRBV9 and TRBJ1-1; 8 nucleotides agree with TRBD1. CDR1 is SGDLS and CDR2 is YYNGEE in the germline V gene. The CDR3 has 15 amino acids. The V segment lost 4 bases and the J segment 5 bases; nucleotides outside the gene matches: 10. CDR3 loop: CASSPRTGKITEAFF. The CDR3 DNA follows: TGTGCCAGCAGCCCCCGGACAGGGAAGATAACTGAAGCTTTCTTT.